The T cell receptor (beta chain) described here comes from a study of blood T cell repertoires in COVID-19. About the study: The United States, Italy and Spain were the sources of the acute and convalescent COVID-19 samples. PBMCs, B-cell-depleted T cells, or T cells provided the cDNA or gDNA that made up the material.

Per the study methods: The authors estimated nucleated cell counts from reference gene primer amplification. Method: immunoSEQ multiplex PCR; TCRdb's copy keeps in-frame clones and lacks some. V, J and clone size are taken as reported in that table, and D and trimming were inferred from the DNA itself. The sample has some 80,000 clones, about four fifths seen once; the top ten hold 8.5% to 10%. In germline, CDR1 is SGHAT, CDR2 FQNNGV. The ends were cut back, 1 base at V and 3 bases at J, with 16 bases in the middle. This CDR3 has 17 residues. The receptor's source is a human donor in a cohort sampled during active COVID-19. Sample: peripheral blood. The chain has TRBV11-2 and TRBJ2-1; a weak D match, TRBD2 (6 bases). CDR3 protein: CASSLVGDWRDYNEQFF. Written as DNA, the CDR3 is TGTGCCAGCAGCTTAGTAGGAGACTGGCGGGACTACAATGAGCAGTTCTTC.